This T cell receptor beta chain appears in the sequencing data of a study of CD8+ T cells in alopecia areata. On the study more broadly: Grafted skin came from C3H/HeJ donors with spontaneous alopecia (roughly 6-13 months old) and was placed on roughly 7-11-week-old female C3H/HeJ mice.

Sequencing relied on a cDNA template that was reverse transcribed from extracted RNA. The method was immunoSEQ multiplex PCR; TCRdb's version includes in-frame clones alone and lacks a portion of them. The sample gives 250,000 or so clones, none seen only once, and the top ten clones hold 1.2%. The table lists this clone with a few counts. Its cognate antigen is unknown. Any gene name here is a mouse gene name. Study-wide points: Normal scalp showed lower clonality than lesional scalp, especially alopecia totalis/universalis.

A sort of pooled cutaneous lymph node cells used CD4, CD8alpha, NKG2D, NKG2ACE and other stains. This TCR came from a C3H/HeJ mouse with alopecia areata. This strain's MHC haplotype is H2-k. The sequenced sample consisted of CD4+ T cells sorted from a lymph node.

The DNA read from the CDR3 is TGTGCCAGCAGCCAAGCACAGGGGAACACCGGG. It is translated as CASSQAQGNTG. The whole CDR3 sequence is CASSQAQGNTGQLYF. The gene calls are TRBV5 and TRBJ2-2; TRBD1 matches at 7 bases. Read sequence stops 4 residues before the CDR3 end, and the germline J gene provides the missing end. The germline V gene encodes CDR1 LGHNA and CDR2 YNLKQL (reference sequence). The J segment lost 2 bases and the V segment lost 1 base, leaving 1 base of the junction unmatched. The CDR3 length is 15 residues.